The 8 T cell receptor beta chains below all came from one sample that was sequenced in a study of CD8 T cells in ankylosing spondylitis. TCRdb ran MiXCR on the 5' RACE reads and lists one entry per CDR3 protein. The sample has approximately 240,000 distinct CDR3 sequences, about 10% seen once. Sequencing was performed on blood, either unsorted or a sorted T cell fraction (not recorded which). These receptors were taken from a male donor with ankylosing spondylitis or in good health (not recorded which).

This clonotype was detected many times. The chain uses TRBV5-1 and TRBJ1-5, with no clear D. CDR3 length equals 15 residues. With 1 base removed from V and 5 bases from J, the gap between germline ends came to 13 bases. Looked up from germline, CDR1 is SGHRS and CDR2 is YFSETQ. CDR3 region: CASSLLGGRDQPQHF. The CDR3 DNA sequence: TGCGCCAGCAGCTTGCTGGGAGGGAGGGATCAGCCCCAGCATTTT. Together with reference TRBV5-1 and TRBJ1-5, the CDR3 gives the full variable domain: KAGVTQTPRYLIKTRGQQVTLSCSPISGHRSVSWYQQTPGQGLQFLFEYFSETQRNKGNFPGRFSGRQFSNSRSEMNVSTLELGDSALYLCASSLLGGRDQPQHFGDGTRLSIL.

This clonotype showed up just a few times. The chain couples TRBV20-1 to TRBJ2-5; D may be TRBD1 or TRBD2 (6 bases each). V was pared by 5 bases and J by 4 bases, with 17 bases between. The CDR3 contains 14 residues. Germline V gene lookup returns CDR1 DFQATT and CDR2 SNEGSKA (reference sequence). CDR3 sequence (DNA): TGCAGTGCTGGAAGGGGGGCCGTGCGAGAGACCCAGTACTTC. It yields the protein CSAGRGAVRETQYF.

V gene TRBV11-3 combines with J gene TRBJ2-1; unclear D gene. CDR3 size: 15 residues. V lost 0 bases and J lost 10, with 16 bases in between. Germline lookup yields CDR1 SGHNT and CDR2 YENEEA. DNA for the CDR3: TGTGCCAGCAGCTTAGATTCCCTTGGCCCCCGCGAGCAGTTCTTC. Translated: CASSLDSLGPREQFF. Together with reference TRBV11-3 and TRBJ2-1, the CDR3 gives the full variable domain: EAGVVQSPRYKIIEKKQPVAFWCNPISGHNTLYWYLQNLGQGPELLIRYENEEAVDDSQLPKDRFSAERLKGVDSTLKIQPAELGDSAVYLCASSLDSLGPREQFFGPGTRLTVL.

This clonotype was seen at least ten times. The genes are TRBV5-1 and TRBJ1-1; weak D call: TRBD1 (5 bases). V was shortened by 9 bases and J by 1 base, with 22 bases between the two germline ends. This CDR3 contains 16 residues. Germline CDR1 and CDR2: SGHRS and YFSETQ. CDR3 in amino acids: CANIMPGPLPNTEAFF. CDR3 in DNA: TGCGCCAACATAATGCCGGGACCCCTACCGAACACTGAAGCTTTCTTT.

In this sample, this clonotype turned up a few times. V and J are TRBV6-5 and TRBJ2-3, with 14 bases fitting TRBD2. The CDR3 sequence is 18 residues long. Germline values: CDR1 MNHEY, CDR2 SVGAGI. V shed 4 bases and J 2 bases; nucleotides not matched to a gene: 8. The CDR3 DNA reads as TGTGCCAGCAGTTTGGGACTAGCGGGGGAAAGGAACACAGATACGCAGTATTTT. Its translation: CASSLGLAGERNTDTQYF.

This clonotype was detected many times. The DNA for the CDR3 is TGTGCCAGCAGCCAAGCACGGACAGGGAGGACAGATACGCAGTATTTT. Its protein is CASSQARTGRTDTQYF. V gene TRBV3-1 combines with J gene TRBJ2-3, with 8 positions matching TRBD1. This CDR3 spans 16 amino acids. Germline CDR1 LGHDT, CDR2 YNNKEL (reference sequence). J gave up 3 bases and V 1 base, and 6 bases lay outside the gene matches.

This clonotype was found many times. The genes are TRBV12-3 or TRBV12-4 and TRBJ1-1; 7 bases agree with TRBD1. J was trimmed by 2 bases and V by 8 bases; bases with no gene match: 8. The CDR3 extends over 14 amino acids. The CDR3 reads CASFLRGYNTEAFF. The CDR3 DNA reads as TGTGCCAGCTTTCTCAGGGGGTATAACACTGAAGCTTTCTTT.

This clonotype has a count of ten or more. The rearrangement uses TRBV5-4 and TRBJ2-2; TRBD1 aligns across 9 bases. The CDR3 length is 15 residues. Germline V gene data show CDR1 as SGHNT and CDR2 as YYREEE (reference sequence). The junction had 5 bases not matched to a gene; V was cut back by 4 bases and J by 4 bases. CDR3 nucleotides: TGTGCCAGCAGCGGGGGACAGGGCCTCACCGGGGAGCTGTTTTTT. It encodes CASSGGQGLTGELFF.